This paragraph reports one T cell receptor beta chain. This clonotype has at least ten counts. Its recognized antigen is unknown. No base quality values were provided; no much bigger clone lies one nucleotide off. These data come from a study of regulatory T cells in long-lasting Graves disease (dated by TCRdb to 2020 to 2023). Study-wide context: Persistent Graves' disease was defined as antithyroid drug treatment for over 5 years with persistently positive TSH receptor autoantibodies. Peripheral blood TCR sequencing and RNA sequencing compared persistent Graves' disease patients with newly diagnosed Graves' disease patients. The study was conducted in China and was registered as a clinical trial. A total of around 35 samples underwent TCR sequencing: about 13 from persistent and about 20 from newly diagnosed Graves' disease patients. On average, persistent Graves' disease patients in the clinical cohort had been on antithyroid drugs for around ten years. Results and caveats for the whole study, not just this receptor: Preferential use of TRBV28, TRBJ1-2 and TRBJ2-5 was observed in persistent disease, whereas TRBV20-1 and TRBJ2-1 were favored in newly diagnosed disease. Sequencing and analysis were limited to the TCR beta chain. Persistent Graves' disease patients showed lower TCR Shannon entropy and fewer highly expanded clones than newly diagnosed patients, suggesting clonal expansion. The study examined only peripheral blood because the primary lesion, thyroid tissue, could not be accessed. Patients with persistent disease shared more public clonotypes (under 3,000) than newly diagnosed patients did (more than 900). The authors acknowledged the small sample size as a limitation that may reduce accuracy.

CDR1 SNHLY and CDR2 FYNNEI were looked up in the germline V gene. Unmatched junction bases come to 8, with V trimmed by 6 bases and J by 1 base. From the cysteine through the phenylalanine, the CDR3 covers 15 amino acids. CDR3 DNA is the only sequence kept; it has 45 bases, read in frame from the first base. Interpreted using the paper, the time point label stands for: persistent/refractory GD, antithyroid drugs over 5 years with positive TRAb. RNA was extracted from PBMCs in TRIzol for both TCR sequencing and RNA sequencing. Graves' disease was diagnosed according to American Thyroid Association guidelines. Patients were recruited from an endocrinology department in Xi'an, China. Each patient gave roughly 10 milliliters of peripheral blood, collected in an EDTA anticoagulant tube. Ficoll Paque Plus density gradient separation was used to isolate PBMCs, and no further T cell sorting was done. RNA quality was checked with an Agilent 2100 Bioanalyzer and agarose gel, and concentration with a NanoDrop 2000.

Library generation was performed with multiplex PCR. The sequencing machine was an Illumina HiSeq 4000. TCR beta libraries were built with iRepertoire HTBI primers and Arm-PCR amplification of CDR3 regions. Before sequencing, the PCR products underwent gel purification. Turning to the authors' computational methods: Gene usage analysis of CDR3 amino acid clonotypes relied on the 55 to 80 TRBV and 13 to 15 TRBJ segments identified across samples. COPE and FqMerger were used to merge the filtered high-quality paired reads into contigs. BLAST was used to align contigs to the IMGT TRBV, TRBD and TRBJ reference genes, and CDR3 was defined following IMGT. Clonotypes above 0.1% frequency were classified as highly expanded clones. Shannon entropy served as the measure of repertoire diversity, while the Gini coefficient captured V-J evenness. A clonotype was considered public if more than one individual shared it. TCRdb cleaned the public reads at Q25 with fastp, built clones with MiXCR and kept in-frame beta chains. Under each unique CDR3 protein, matching rows form one entry showing the most common genes and DNA. Here the V and J calls rest on TCRdb's processing, not on the authors' analysis. Counted in this sample were 500,000 to 700,000 distinct CDR3 sequences; 25% to 30% of them appeared once. Around 42% of the sample is taken by the ten largest.

This chain is built from TRBV2 and TRBJ1-1; 7 of the junction bases match TRBD1. The specimen was peripheral blood mononuclear cells (PBMCs), collected when the disease was refractory, from a patient treated with antithyroid drugs. The clonotype was recovered from a female donor with Graves disease. The base sequence is TGTGCCAGCAGAGAGGGGGCGCGGGCGAACACTGAAGCTTTCTTT. This codes for CASREGARANTEAFF. Extended through the reference TRBV2 and TRBJ1-1 proteins, this CDR3 yields the full variable domain: EPEVTQTPSHQVTQMGQEVILRCVPISNHLYFYWYRQILGQKVEFLVSFYNNEISEKSEIFDDQFSVERPDGSNFTLKIRSTKLEDSAMYFCASREGARANTEAFFGQGTRLTVV.